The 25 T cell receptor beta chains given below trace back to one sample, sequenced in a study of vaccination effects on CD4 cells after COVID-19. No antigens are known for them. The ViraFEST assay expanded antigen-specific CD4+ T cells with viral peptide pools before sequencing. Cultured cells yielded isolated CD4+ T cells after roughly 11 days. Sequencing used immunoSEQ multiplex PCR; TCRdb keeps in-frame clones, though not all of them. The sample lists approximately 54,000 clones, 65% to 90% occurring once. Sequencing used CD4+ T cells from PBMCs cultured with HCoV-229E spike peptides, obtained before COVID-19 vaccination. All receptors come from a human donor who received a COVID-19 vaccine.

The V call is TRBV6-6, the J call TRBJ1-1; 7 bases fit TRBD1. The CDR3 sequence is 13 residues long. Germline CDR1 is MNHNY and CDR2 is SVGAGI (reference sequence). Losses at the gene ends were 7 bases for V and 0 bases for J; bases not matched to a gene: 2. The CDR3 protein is CASIDRVNTEAFF. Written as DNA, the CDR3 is TGTGCCAGCATCGACAGGGTGAACACTGAAGCTTTCTTT.

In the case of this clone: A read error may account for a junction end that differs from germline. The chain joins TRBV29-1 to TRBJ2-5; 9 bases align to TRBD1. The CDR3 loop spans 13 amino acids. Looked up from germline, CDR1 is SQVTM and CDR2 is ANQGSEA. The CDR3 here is CSVEGTGRETQYF. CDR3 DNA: TGCAGCGTGGAAGGGACAGGGAGAGAGACCCAGTACTTC. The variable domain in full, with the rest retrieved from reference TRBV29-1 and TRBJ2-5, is SAVISQKPSRDICQRGTSLTIQCQVDSQVTMMFWYRQQPGQSLTLIATANQGSEATYESGFVIDKFPISRPNLTFSTLTVSNMSPEDSSIYLCSVEGTGRETQYFGPGTRLLVL.

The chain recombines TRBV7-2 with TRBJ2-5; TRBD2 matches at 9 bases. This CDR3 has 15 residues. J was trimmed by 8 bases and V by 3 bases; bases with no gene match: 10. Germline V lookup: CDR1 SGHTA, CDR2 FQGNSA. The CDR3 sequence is CASSLIGAGGHTQYF. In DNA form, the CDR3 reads TGTGCCAGCAGCTTGATTGGCGCGGGGGGGCACACCCAGTACTTC.

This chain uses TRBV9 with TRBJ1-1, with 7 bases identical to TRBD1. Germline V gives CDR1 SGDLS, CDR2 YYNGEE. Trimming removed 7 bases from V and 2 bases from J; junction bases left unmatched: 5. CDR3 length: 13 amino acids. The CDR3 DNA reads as TGTGCCAGCTGCCGGGACAGTAACACTGAAGCTTTCTTT. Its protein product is CASCRDSNTEAFF.

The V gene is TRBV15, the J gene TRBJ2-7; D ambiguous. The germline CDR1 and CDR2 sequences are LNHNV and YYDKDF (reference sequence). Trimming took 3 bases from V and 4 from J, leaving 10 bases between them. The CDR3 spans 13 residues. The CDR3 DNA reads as TGTGCCACCAGCAGGGGCACCCCGTACGAGCAGTACGTC. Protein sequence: CATSRGTPYEQYV.

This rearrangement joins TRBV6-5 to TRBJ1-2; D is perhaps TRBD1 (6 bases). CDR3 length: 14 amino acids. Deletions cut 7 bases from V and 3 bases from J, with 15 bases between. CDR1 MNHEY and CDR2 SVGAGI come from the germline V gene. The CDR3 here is CASTNGGNYYGYTF. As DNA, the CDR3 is TGTGCCAGCACTAACGGGGGCAATTACTATGGCTACACCTTC.

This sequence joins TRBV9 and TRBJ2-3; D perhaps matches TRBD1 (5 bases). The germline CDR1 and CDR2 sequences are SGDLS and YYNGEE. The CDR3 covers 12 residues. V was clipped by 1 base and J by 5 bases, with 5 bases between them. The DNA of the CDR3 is TGTGCCAGCAGCGTACAGGGAGATACGCAGTATTTT. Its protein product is CASSVQGDTQYF.

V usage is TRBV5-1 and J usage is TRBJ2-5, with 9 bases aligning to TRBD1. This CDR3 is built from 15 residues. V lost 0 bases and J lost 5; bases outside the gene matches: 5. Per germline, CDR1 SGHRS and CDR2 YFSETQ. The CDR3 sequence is CASSLVGGTGETQYF. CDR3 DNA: TGCGCCAGCAGCTTGGTCGGTGGGACAGGGGAGACCCAGTACTTC.

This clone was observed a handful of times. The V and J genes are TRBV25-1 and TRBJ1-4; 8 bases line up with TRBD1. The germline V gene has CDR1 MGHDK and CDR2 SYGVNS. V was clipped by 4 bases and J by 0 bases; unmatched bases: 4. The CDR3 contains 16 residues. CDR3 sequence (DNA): TGTGCCAGCAGTGCCACGGACAGGGCAACTAATGAAAAACTGTTTTTT. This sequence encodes CASSATDRATNEKLFF. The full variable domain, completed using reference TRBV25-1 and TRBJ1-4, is EADIYQTPRYLVIGTGKKITLECSQTMGHDKMYWYQQDPGMELHLIHYSYGVNSTEKGDLSSESTVSRIRTEHFPLTLESARPSHTSQYLCASSATDRATNEKLFFGSGTQLSVL.

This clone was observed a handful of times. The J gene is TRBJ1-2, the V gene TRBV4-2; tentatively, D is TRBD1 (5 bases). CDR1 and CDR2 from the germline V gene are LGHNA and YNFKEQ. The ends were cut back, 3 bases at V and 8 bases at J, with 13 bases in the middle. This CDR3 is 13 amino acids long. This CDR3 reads CASSQREGKGYTF. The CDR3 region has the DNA TGTGCCAGCAGCCAGAGGGAGGGGAAAGGCTACACCTTC.

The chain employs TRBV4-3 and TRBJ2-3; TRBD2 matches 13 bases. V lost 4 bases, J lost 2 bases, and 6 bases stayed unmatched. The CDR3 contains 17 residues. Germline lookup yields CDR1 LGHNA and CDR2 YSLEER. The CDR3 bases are TGCGCCAGCAGCCGTCGTGGACTAGCGGGGGCCACAGATACGCAGTATTTT. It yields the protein CASSRRGLAGATDTQYF.

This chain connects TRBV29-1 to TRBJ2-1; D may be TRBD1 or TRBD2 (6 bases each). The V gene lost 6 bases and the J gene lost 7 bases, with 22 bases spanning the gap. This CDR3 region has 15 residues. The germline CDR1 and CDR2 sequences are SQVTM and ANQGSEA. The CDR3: CSVGLGWPGANEQFF. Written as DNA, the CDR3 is TGCAGCGTGGGATTGGGATGGCCGGGGGCAAATGAGCAGTTCTTC.

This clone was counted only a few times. Here the CDR3 reads CASTEGPRETQYF. CDR3 sequence (DNA): TGTGCCAGCACCGAGGGTCCAAGGGAGACCCAGTACTTC. This sequence joins TRBV2 and TRBJ2-5; D possibly corresponds to TRBD2 (5 bases). The CDR3 consists of 13 residues. The germline V and J ends were trimmed by 7 bases and 5 bases, with 14 bases remaining between them. The germline V gene encodes CDR1 SNHLY and CDR2 FYNNEI.

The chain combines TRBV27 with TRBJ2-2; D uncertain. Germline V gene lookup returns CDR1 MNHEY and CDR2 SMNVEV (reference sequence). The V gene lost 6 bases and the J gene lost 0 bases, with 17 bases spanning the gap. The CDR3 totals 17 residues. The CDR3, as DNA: TGTGCCAGCAGGATTTTCAGGTTCGGGTCGAACACCGGGGAGCTGTTTTTT. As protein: CASRIFRFGSNTGELFF.

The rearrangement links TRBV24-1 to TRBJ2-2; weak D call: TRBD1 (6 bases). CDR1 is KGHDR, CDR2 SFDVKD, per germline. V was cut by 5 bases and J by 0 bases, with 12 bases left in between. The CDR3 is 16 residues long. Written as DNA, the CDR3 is TGTGCCACCAGTGCTAACACAGGGACGAACACCGGGGAGCTGTTTTTT. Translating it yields CATSANTGTNTGELFF.

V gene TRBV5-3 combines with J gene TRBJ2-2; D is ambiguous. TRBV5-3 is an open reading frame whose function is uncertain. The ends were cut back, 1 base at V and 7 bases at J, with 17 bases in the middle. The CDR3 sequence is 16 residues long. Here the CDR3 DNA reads TGTGCCAGAAGCTTGTTTCCGGCGTCGCCGGGCGGGGAGCTGTTTTTT. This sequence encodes CARSLFPASPGGELFF.

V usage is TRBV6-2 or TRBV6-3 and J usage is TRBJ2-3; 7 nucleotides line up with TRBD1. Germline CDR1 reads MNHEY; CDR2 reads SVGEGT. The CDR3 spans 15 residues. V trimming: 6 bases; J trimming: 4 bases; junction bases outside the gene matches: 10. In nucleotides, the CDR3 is TGTGCCAGCAGCGCCACAGGGGTTAACGCAGATACGCAGTATTTT. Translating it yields CASSATGVNADTQYF.

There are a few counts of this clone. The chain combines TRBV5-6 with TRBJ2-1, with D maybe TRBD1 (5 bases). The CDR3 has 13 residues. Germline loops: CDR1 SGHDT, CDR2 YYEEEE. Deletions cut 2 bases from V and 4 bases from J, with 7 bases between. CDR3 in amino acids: CASSFQGYNEQFF. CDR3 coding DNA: TGTGCCAGCAGCTTTCAGGGATACAATGAGCAGTTCTTC.

The CDR3 spells CASSFGGGQQYV. The CDR3 coding sequence is TGTGCCAGCAGCTTCGGTGGGGGTCAGCAGTACGTC. V usage is TRBV12-3 or TRBV12-4 and J usage is TRBJ2-7; TRBD1 or TRBD2 may be the D gene (5 bases each). Trimming removed 6 bases from V and 8 bases from J, with 14 bases in between. CDR3 size: 12 residues.

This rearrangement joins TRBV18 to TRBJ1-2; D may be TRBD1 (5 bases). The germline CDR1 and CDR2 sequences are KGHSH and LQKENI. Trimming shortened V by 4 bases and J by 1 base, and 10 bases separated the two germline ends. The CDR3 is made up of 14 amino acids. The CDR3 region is CASSLGQGNYGYTF. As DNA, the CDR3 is TGTGCCAGCTCACTCGGTCAGGGTAACTATGGCTACACCTTC.

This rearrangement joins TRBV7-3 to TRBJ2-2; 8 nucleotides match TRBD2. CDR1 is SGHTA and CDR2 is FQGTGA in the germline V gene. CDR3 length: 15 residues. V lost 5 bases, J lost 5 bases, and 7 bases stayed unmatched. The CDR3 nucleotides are TGTGCCAGCAGCCCCTCCGGGGGGGCAACCGGGGAGCTGTTTTTT. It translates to CASSPSGGATGELFF.

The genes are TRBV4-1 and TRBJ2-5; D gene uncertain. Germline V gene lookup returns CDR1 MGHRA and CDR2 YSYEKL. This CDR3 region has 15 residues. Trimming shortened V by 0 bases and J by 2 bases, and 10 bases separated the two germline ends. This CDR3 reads CASSQDRAEQETQYF. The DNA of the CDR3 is TGCGCCAGCAGCCAAGATAGGGCAGAACAAGAGACCCAGTACTTC.

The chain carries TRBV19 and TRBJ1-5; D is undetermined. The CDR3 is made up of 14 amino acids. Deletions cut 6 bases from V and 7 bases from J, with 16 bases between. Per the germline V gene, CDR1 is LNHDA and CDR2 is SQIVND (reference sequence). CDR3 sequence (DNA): TGTGCCAGTAGCCATTTTAACCCCGGGCAGCCCCAGCATTTT. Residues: CASSHFNPGQPQHF.

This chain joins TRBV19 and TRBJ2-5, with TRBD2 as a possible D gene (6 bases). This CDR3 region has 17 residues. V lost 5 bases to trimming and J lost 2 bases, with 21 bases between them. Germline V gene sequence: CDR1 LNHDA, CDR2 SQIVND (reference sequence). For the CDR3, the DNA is TGTGCCAGTAGTTTGAAGGTTGGGACTCGAGCACAAGAGACCCAGTACTTC. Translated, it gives CASSLKVGTRAQETQYF.

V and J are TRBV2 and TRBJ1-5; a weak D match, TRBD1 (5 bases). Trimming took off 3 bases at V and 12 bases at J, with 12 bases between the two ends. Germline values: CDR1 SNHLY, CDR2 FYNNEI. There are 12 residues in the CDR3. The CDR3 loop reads CASSEVQGYQHF. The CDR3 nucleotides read TGTGCCAGCAGTGAGGTTCAGGGATACCAGCATTTT.